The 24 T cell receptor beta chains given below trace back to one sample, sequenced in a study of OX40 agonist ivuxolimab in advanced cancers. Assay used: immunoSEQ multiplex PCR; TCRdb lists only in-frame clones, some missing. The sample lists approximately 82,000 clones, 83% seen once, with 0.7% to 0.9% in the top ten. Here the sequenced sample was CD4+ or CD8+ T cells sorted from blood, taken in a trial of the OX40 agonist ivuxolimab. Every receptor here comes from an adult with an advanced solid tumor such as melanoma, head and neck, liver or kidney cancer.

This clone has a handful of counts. The DNA for the CDR3 is TGTGCCAGCAGCTTAGTTGGCGGTAAAAATCAGCCCCAGCATTTT. Translation: CASSLVGGKNQPQHF. The gene calls are TRBV7-9 and TRBJ1-5; D remains unclear. Germline assignment: CDR1 SEHNR and CDR2 FQNEAQ (reference sequence). CDR3 length: 15 residues. Trimming shortened V by 1 base and J by 4 bases, and 11 bases separated the two germline ends.

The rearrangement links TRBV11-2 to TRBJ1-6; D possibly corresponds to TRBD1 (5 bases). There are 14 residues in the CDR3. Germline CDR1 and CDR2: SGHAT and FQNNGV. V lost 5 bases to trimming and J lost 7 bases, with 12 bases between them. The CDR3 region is CASSLRDGNSPLHF. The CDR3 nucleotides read TGTGCCAGCAGCCTCAGGGACGGAAATTCACCCCTCCACTTT.

The CDR3 DNA reads TGTGCCAGCAGCCCCCATAGGCTTCGGAATGAGCAGTTCTTC. This codes for CASSPHRLRNEQFF. The rearrangement links TRBV7-2 to TRBJ2-1; D unclear. There are 14 residues in the CDR3. Trimming cost V 5 bases and J 7 bases, with 15 bases left between them. Per the germline V gene, CDR1 is SGHTA and CDR2 is FQGNSA.

CDR3 sequence: CASSIDPGGFREKLFF. DNA for the CDR3: TGTGCCAGTAGTATAGATCCAGGCGGCTTCCGTGAAAAACTGTTTTTT. The chain has TRBV19 and TRBJ1-4; no clear D gene. The germline gives CDR1 LNHDA, CDR2 SQIVND (reference sequence). V was trimmed by 0 bases and J by 7 bases, leaving 15 bases between them. This CDR3 is 16 amino acids long. Full variable domain (rest looked up from reference TRBV19 and TRBJ1-4): DGGITQSPKYLFRKEGQNVTLSCEQNLNHDAMYWYRQDPGQGLRLIYYSQIVNDFQKGDIAEGYSVSREKKESFPLTVTSAQKNPTAFYLCASSIDPGGFREKLFFGSGTQLSVL.

CDR3 sequence (DNA): TGTGCCAGCAGCTTGGCCCCGGGAGGGAACACCATATATTTT. Encoded protein: CASSLAPGGNTIYF. The rearrangement uses TRBV11-2 and TRBJ1-3; D uncertain. Germline CDR1 is SGHAT and CDR2 is FQNNGV. The V end lost 3 bases, the J end lost 7 bases, and 13 bases lay between the germline ends. This CDR3 has 14 residues.

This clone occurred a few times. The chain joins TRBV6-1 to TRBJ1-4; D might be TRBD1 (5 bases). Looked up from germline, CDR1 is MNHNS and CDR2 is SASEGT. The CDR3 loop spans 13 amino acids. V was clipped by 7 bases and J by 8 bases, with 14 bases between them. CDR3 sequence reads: CASISGWSEKLFF. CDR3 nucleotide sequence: TGTGCCAGCATCTCAGGGTGGAGCGAAAAACTGTTTTTT.

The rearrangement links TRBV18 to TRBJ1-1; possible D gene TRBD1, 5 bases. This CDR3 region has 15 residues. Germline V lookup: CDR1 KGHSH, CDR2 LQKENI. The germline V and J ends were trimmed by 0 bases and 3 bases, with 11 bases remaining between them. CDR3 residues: CASSPPNMGDTEAFF. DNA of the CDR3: TGTGCCAGCTCACCACCGAATATGGGGGACACTGAAGCTTTCTTT. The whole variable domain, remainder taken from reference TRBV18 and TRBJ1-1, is NAGVMQNPRHLVRRRGQEARLRCSPMKGHSHVYWYRQLPEEGLKFMVYLQKENIIDESGMPKERFSAEFPKEGPSILRIQQVVRGDSAAYFCASSPPNMGDTEAFFGQGTRLTVV.

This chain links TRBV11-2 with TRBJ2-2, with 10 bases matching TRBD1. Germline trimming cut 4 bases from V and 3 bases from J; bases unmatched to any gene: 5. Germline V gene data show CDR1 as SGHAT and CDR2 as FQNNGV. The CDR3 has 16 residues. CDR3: CASSSPGQGYTGELFF. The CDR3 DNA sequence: TGTGCCAGCAGCTCTCCGGGACAGGGGTACACCGGGGAGCTGTTTTTT.

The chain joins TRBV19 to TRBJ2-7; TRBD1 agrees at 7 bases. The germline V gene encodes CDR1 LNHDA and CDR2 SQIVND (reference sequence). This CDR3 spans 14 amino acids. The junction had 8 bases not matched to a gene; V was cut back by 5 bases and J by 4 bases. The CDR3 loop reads CASSYRDRPYEQYF. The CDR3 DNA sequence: TGTGCCAGTAGTTACCGGGACAGACCATACGAGCAGTACTTC. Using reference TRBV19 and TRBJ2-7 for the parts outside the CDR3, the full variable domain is DGGITQSPKYLFRKEGQNVTLSCEQNLNHDAMYWYRQDPGQGLRLIYYSQIVNDFQKGDIAEGYSVSREKKESFPLTVTSAQKNPTAFYLCASSYRDRPYEQYFGPGTRLTVT.

This CDR3 is CSISGGSETQYF. For the CDR3, the DNA is TGCAGCATTAGCGGGGGGTCAGAGACCCAGTACTTC. J is TRBJ2-5 and V is TRBV29-1; 10 nucleotides agree with TRBD2. Trimming took 8 bases from V and 4 from J; bases not matched to a gene: 4. The CDR3 is made up of 12 amino acids. Germline V gene lookup returns CDR1 SQVTM and CDR2 ANQGSEA.

CDR3 residues: CASSRLGRLYNEQFF. CDR3 in DNA: TGCGCCAGCAGCCGCCTAGGAAGGCTTTACAATGAGCAGTTCTTC. The chain has TRBV4-1 and TRBJ2-1; D gene unclear. The CDR3 consists of 15 residues. V was trimmed by 4 bases and J by 4 bases, leaving 14 bases between them. The germline gives CDR1 MGHRA, CDR2 YSYEKL.

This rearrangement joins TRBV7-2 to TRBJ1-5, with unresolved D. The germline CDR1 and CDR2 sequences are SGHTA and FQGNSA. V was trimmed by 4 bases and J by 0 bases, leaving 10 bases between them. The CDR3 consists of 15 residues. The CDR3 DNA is TGTGCCAGCAGCTACGGGCTTTATAGCAATCAGCCCCAGCATTTT. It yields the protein CASSYGLYSNQPQHF. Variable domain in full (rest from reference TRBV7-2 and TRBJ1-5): GAGVSQSPSNKVTEKGKDVELRCDPISGHTALYWYRQSLGQGLEFLIYFQGNSAPDKSGLPSDRFSAERTGGSVSTLTIQRTQQEDSAVYLCASSYGLYSNQPQHFGDGTRLSIL.

CDR3 sequence (DNA): TGTGCCAGCAGCTTATTCGACACCCAGGAGCAGTACTTC. Translating it yields CASSLFDTQEQYF. V is TRBV7-2 and J is TRBJ2-7; D is unclear. Deletions cut 2 bases from V and 7 bases from J, with 12 bases between. Germline values: CDR1 SGHTA, CDR2 FQGNSA. CDR3 length equals 13 residues.

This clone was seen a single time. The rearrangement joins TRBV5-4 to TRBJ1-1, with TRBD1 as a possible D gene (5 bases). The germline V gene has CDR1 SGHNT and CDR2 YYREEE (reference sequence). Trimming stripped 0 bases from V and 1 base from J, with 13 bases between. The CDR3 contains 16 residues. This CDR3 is CASSLARGFRNTEAFF. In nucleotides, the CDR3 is TGTGCCAGCAGCTTGGCCCGGGGGTTCCGGAACACTGAAGCTTTCTTT.

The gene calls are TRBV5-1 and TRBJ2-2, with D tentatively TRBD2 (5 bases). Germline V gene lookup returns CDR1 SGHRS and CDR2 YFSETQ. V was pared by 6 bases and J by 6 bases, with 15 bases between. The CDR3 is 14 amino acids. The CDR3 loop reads CASIPLPGAGELFF. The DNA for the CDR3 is TGCGCCAGCATACCCCTGCCCGGGGCCGGGGAGCTGTTTTTT.

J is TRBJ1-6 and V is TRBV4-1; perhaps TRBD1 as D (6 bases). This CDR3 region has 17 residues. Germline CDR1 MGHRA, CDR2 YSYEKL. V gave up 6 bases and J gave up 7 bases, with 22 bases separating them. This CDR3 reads CASSKGGSDYNNSPLHF. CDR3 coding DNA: TGCGCCAGCAGTAAGGGGGGGTCGGACTATAACAATTCACCCCTCCACTTT.

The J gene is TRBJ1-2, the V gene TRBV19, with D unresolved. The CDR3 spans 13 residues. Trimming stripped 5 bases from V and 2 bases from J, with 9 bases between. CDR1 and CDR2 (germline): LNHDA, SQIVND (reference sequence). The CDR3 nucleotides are TGTGCCAGTAGTCTTATTGAGAACTATGGCTACACCTTC. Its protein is CASSLIENYGYTF.

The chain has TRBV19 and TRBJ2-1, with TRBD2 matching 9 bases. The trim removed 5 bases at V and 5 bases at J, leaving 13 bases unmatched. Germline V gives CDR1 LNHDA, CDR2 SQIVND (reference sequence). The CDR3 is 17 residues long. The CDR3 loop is CASSPEAVAGANNEQFF. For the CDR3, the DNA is TGTGCCAGTAGTCCGGAAGCCGTAGCGGGGGCCAACAATGAGCAGTTCTTC.

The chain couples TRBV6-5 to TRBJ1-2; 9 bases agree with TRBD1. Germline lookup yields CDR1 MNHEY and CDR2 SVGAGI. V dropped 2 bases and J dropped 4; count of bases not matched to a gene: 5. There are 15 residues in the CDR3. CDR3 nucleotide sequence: TGTGCCAGCAGTTACGGGGGACAGGGAGGCTATGGCTACACCTTC. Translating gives CASSYGGQGGYGYTF.

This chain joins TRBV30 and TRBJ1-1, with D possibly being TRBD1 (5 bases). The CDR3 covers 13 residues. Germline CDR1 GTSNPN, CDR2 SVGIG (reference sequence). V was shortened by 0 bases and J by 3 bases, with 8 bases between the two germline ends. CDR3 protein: CAWSVQADTEAFF. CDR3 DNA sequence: TGTGCCTGGAGTGTACAGGCGGACACTGAAGCTTTCTTT.

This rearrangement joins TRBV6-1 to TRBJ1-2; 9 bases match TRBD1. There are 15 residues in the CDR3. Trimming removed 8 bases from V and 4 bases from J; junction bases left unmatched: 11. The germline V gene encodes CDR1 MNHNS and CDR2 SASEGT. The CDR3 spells CASAPKGQGGYGYTF. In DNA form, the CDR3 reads TGTGCCAGCGCCCCCAAGGGACAGGGAGGCTATGGCTACACCTTC.

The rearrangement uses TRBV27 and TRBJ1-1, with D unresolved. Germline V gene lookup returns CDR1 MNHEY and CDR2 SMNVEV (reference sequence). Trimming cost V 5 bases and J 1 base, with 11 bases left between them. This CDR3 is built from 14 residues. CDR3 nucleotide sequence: TGTGCCAGCAGTCCACTAGCCCAGAACACTGAAGCTTTCTTT. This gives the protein CASSPLAQNTEAFF.

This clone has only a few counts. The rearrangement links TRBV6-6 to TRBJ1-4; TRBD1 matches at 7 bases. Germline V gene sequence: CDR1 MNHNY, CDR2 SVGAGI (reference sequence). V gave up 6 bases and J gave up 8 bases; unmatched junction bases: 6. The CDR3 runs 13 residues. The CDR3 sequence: CASRATGSEKLFF. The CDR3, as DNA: TGTGCCAGCAGGGCGACAGGGAGCGAAAAACTGTTTTTT.

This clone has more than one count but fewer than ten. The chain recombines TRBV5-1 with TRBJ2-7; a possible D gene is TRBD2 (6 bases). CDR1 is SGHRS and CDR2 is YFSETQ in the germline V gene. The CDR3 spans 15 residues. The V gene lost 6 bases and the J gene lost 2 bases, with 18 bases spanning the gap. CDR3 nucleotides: TGCGCCAGCACCGCCGGGGGAGGAGGGGCCTACGAGCAGTACTTC. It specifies CASTAGGGGAYEQYF.